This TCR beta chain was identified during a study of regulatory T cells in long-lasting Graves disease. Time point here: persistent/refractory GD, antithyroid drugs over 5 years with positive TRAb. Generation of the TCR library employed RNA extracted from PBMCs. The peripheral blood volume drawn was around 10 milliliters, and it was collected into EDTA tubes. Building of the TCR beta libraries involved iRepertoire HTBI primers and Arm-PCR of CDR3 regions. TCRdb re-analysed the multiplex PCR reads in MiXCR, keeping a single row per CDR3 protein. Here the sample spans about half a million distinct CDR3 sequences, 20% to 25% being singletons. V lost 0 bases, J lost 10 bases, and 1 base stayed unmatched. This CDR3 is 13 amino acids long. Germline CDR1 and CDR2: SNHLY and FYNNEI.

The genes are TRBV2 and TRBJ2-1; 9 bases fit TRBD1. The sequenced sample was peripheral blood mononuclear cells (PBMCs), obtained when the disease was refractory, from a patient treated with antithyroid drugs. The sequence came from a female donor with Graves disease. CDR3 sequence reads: CASSEADRGEQFF. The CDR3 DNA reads TGTGCCAGCAGTGAAGCGGACAGGGGAGAGCAGTTCTTC.